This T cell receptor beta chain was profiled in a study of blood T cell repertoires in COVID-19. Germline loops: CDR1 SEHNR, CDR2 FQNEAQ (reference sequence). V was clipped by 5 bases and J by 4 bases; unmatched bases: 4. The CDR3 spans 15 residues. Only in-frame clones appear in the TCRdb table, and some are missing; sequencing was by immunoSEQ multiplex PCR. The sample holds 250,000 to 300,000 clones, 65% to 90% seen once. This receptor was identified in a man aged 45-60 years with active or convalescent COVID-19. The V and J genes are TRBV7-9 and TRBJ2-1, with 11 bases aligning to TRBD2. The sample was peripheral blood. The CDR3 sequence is CASSRLAGQYNEQFF. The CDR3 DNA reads TGTGCCAGCAGCCGACTAGCGGGACAATACAATGAGCAGTTCTTC.